Given below is one T cell receptor (beta chain) in context. The antigen is not known. V shed 2 bases, J shed 6 bases, and the junction held 6 bases outside the gene matches. Germline assignment: CDR1 ENHRY and CDR2 SYGVKD. CDR3 length: 14 residues. Donors were systemically healthy Caucasian individuals from Russia aged about 6 to 90 years. A sample-barcoded 5' primer and a J-beta primer mix were used in a second PCR of roughly 7 to 11 cycles. Every cDNA molecule carried a tag from a template-switch adaptor bearing 12 random nucleotides. TCRdb re-derived calls from the 5' RACE reads in MiXCR, one entry per CDR3 protein. The sample includes fewer than 750,000 distinct CDR3 sequences, 45% to 60% of them seen just once. The data originate from a study of blood T cells in healthy people across ages. Study outcomes and limitations: Investigators viewed diversity estimates from one million T cells as underestimates, the study reported. The fall in TCR beta diversity per million T cells was roughly linear with age.

The chain combines TRBV10-3 with TRBJ1-2, with 7 bases that match TRBD1. Source material: blood. The receptor was derived from a woman of 80 years or more in good health. In DNA, the CDR3 is TGTGCCATCAGTGAGAGCCGGGACAGCGATGGCTACACCTTC. This codes for CAISESRDSDGYTF.